This TCR beta chain was recovered during a study of human T cells and chemical hapten exposure. Study at large: Alopecia universalis, totalis or areata was present in patients who were mostly female.

In the original analysis: Samples ranged from roughly 23,224 to 690,600 TCRs, with a median of approximately 90,000. TCRdb reanalysed the RACE reads using MiXCR and keeps one entry per CDR3 protein. The V and J calls, along with clone size, are taken from TCRdb and not from the paper's own processing. The sample contains 35,000 to 50,000 distinct CDR3 sequences, about 10% of which appear only once. V was trimmed by 6 bases and J by 12 bases, leaving 11 bases between them. CDR1 is KGHDR and CDR2 is SFDVKD in the germline V gene. This CDR3 has 11 residues. As for time point: pre-sensitization, week 0. Noted treatment: therapeutic diphenylcyclopropenone sensitization with weekly scalp DPC. Every patch test was put on after a blood sample was taken. Patients had alopecia, were aged 18 to 70, and were not pregnant.

This clonotype was obtained from a man in his thirties or forties with alopecia areata. Some clones in this sample may be carry-over from other donors' samples. V gene TRBV24-1 combines with J gene TRBJ2-1; TRBD2 is a possible D gene (6 bases). The material was whole blood, obtained in connection with sensitization to the hapten diphenylcyclopropenone (DPC). CDR3 loop: CATSSGDGQFF. The CDR3 DNA sequence: TGTGCCACCAGTTCGGGGGACGGGCAGTTCTTC.